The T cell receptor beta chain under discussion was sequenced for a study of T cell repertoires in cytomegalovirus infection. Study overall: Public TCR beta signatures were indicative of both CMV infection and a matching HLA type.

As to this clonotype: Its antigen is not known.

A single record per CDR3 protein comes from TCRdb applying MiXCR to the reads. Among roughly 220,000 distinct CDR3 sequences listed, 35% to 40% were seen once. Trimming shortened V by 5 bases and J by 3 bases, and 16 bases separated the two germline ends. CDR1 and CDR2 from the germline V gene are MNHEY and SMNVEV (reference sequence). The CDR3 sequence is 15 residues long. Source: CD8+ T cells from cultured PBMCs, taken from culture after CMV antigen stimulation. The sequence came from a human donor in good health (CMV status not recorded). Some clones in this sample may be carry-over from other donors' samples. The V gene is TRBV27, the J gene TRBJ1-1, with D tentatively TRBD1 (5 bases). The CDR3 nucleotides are TGTGCCAGCAGTCCCCAAGGGACCCGGGACACTGAAGCTTTCTTT. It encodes CASSPQGTRDTEAFF.